This TCR beta chain was sequenced for a study of OX40 agonist ivuxolimab in advanced cancers. Study context: Patients were treated with ivuxolimab, an agonistic anti-OX40 (CD134) antibody. Findings and caveats of the study: Circulating CD4+ and CD8+ T cells showed clonal expansion by week 6 at 0.1 to 3.0 mg/kg. Among the lowest peripheral clonal expansion occurred in 0.1-3.0 mg/kg partial responders. Compared with CD4+, CD8+ T cells on average had more expanded clones.

Note on this clone: The target antigen is unknown.

TCRdb's copy holds only in-frame clones and misses some; the assay was immunoSEQ multiplex PCR. The sample includes over 90,000 clones, roughly nine tenths of them seen just once. The V end was cut by 0 bases, the J end by 4 bases, with 8 bases between. CDR1 is SGHRS, CDR2 YFSETQ, per germline. The length of the CDR3 is 14 residues. The V gene is TRBV5-1, the J gene TRBJ2-1; D possibly uses TRBD1 or TRBD2 (5 bases each). This specimen was CD4+ or CD8+ T cells sorted from blood, taken in a trial of the OX40 agonist ivuxolimab. This TCR came from an adult with an advanced solid tumor such as melanoma, head and neck, liver or kidney cancer. CDR3 residues: CASSLGGEYNEQFF. CDR3 sequence (DNA): TGCGCCAGCAGCTTGGGAGGGGAGTACAATGAGCAGTTCTTC.